Presented here are 32 T cell receptor beta chains from one specimen sequenced in a study of shared clonotypes between healthy human individuals. Method: immunoSEQ multiplex PCR; TCRdb's copy keeps in-frame clones and lacks some. This table has roughly 2.4 million clones, under 97% appearing once. The source material was naive CD4+ T cells sorted from blood. The subset was: CD45RA+ positively selected. These receptors all come from a man younger than 30 in good health.

With respect to this clone: In the same sample, other DNA sequences code for this CDR3. The gene calls are TRBV29-1 and TRBJ1-1; D gene unclear. Germline CDR1 reads SQVTM; CDR2 reads ANQGSEA. V was pared by 4 bases and J by 0 bases, with 9 bases between. CDR3 length: 13 amino acids. The CDR3 DNA sequence: TGCAGCGTTGTGACACGAATGAACACTGAAGCTTTCTTT. Translating gives CSVVTRMNTEAFF.

In DNA, the CDR3 is TGTGCCAGCAGTGCCCAAGGTGCGAGCAATCAGCCCCAGCATTTT. It encodes CASSAQGASNQPQHF. The chain uses TRBV2 and TRBJ1-5; D ambiguous. This CDR3 contains 15 residues. Trimming pared 4 bases from V and 1 base from J, leaving 11 bases between. Germline V gives CDR1 SNHLY, CDR2 FYNNEI.

The genes are TRBV11-2 and TRBJ2-1, with D unclear. The germline V and J ends were trimmed by 5 bases and 5 bases, with 4 bases remaining between them. Per the germline V gene, CDR1 is SGHAT and CDR2 is FQNNGV. The CDR3 runs 11 residues. CDR3 DNA: TGTGCCAGCAGCGTACACAATGAGCAGTTCTTC. Translated, it gives CASSVHNEQFF. Supplemented by reference TRBV11-2 and TRBJ2-1, the full variable domain reads EAGVAQSPRYKIIEKRQSVAFWCNPISGHATLYWYQQILGQGPKLLIQFQNNGVVDDSQLPKDRFSAERLKGVDSTLKIQPAKLEDSAVYLCASSVHNEQFFGPGTRLTVL.

J is TRBJ2-1 and V is TRBV7-9; TRBD2 agrees at 8 bases. The CDR3 has 14 residues. Per the germline V gene, CDR1 is SEHNR and CDR2 is FQNEAQ (reference sequence). V trimming: 1 base; J trimming: 9 bases; junction bases outside the gene matches: 5. CDR3 region: CASSLGTSRTEQFF. The CDR3 DNA sequence: TGTGCCAGCAGCTTAGGGACTAGCAGGACTGAGCAGTTCTTC.

V and J are TRBV7-9 and TRBJ2-7; 8 positions agree with TRBD2. Germline V gene data show CDR1 as SEHNR and CDR2 as FQNEAQ (reference sequence). V trimming: 1 base; J trimming: 6 bases; junction bases outside the gene matches: 2. This CDR3 region has 13 residues. The CDR3 sequence is CASSLGTSREQYF. The CDR3 coding sequence is TGTGCCAGCAGCTTAGGGACTAGCCGCGAGCAGTACTTC.

In its sample, this clone was seen once. The chain joins TRBV6-1 to TRBJ2-5; D is unclear. CDR3 size: 14 residues. Trimming left V 6 bases short and J 5 bases short, with 16 bases between. Looked up from germline, CDR1 is MNHNS and CDR2 is SASEGT. CDR3 region: CASSQGPSWETQYF. In DNA form, the CDR3 reads TGTGCCAGCAGCCAAGGTCCGTCCTGGGAGACCCAGTACTTC.

Notes on this clone: Different DNA sequences within this sample yield the same CDR3. The chain has TRBV19 and TRBJ1-6; the D gene is possibly TRBD1 (5 bases). Trimming left V 3 bases short and J 5 bases short, with 11 bases between. There are 15 residues in the CDR3. CDR1 LNHDA and CDR2 SQIVND come from the germline V gene (reference sequence). The CDR3 coding sequence is TGTGCCAGTAGTATTTGGGACGGCGATAATTCACCCCTCCACTTT. It translates to CASSIWDGDNSPLHF.

The chain carries TRBV7-2 and TRBJ2-7, with D unresolved. V was clipped by 8 bases and J by 5 bases, with 10 bases between them. The length of the CDR3 is 11 residues. CDR1 and CDR2 (germline): SGHTA, FQGNSA. The DNA for the CDR3 is TGTGCCAGCGAAGGAACCCACGAGCAGTACTTC. It codes for CASEGTHEQYF.

V is TRBV5-1 and J is TRBJ2-5, with 7 bases matching TRBD2. After removal of 6 bases from V and 1 base from J, the junction contained 15 bases not matched to a gene. The germline CDR1 and CDR2 sequences are SGHRS and YFSETQ. The CDR3 is made up of 17 amino acids. CDR3 amino acids: CASTPGWLAAIQETQYF. In DNA, the CDR3 is TGCGCCAGCACCCCCGGATGGCTAGCGGCAATCCAAGAGACCCAGTACTTC.

V is TRBV5-1 and J is TRBJ2-6; no definite D call. Germline CDR1 SGHRS, CDR2 YFSETQ. The V gene lost 0 bases and the J gene lost 2 bases, with 6 bases spanning the gap. There are 15 residues in the CDR3. CDR3 sequence: CASSLGPPGANVLTF. The CDR3 DNA is TGCGCCAGCAGCTTGGGTCCTCCTGGGGCCAACGTCCTGACTTTC.

The chain employs TRBV10-3 and TRBJ1-2; D is ambiguous. The CDR3 runs 14 residues. The germline V gene encodes CDR1 ENHRY and CDR2 SYGVKD. Trimming removed 0 bases at V and 5 bases at J, with 10 bases between. For the CDR3, the DNA is TGTGCCATCAGTGAGTCACCGGGTTGGTATGGCTACACCTTC. It specifies CAISESPGWYGYTF.

The table lists this clone with a count of one. The chain links TRBV30 to TRBJ1-2; D is unresolved. The germline V gene has CDR1 GTSNPN and CDR2 SVGIG (reference sequence). The CDR3 is 13 residues long. The germline V and J ends were trimmed by 4 bases and 7 bases, with 16 bases remaining between them. CDR3 DNA sequence: TGTGCCTGGACTTCCAAGGGTTTGGTTGGCTACACCTTC. Translating gives CAWTSKGLVGYTF.

The CDR3 here is CASSSRQYNEQFF. CDR3 nucleotides: TGTGCCAGCAGCAGCCGACAGTACAATGAGCAGTTCTTC. The chain links TRBV7-9 to TRBJ2-1; D is possibly TRBD1 (5 bases). The V and J ends lost 5 bases and 4 bases respectively, with 9 bases between them. Germline V lookup: CDR1 SEHNR, CDR2 FQNEAQ (reference sequence). The CDR3 contains 13 residues. The full variable domain, rest sourced from reference TRBV7-9 and TRBJ2-1, is DTGVSQNPRHKITKRGQNVTFRCDPISEHNRLYWYRQTLGQGPEFLTYFQNEAQLEKSRLLSDRFSAERPKGSFSTLEIQRTEQGDSAMYLCASSSRQYNEQFFGPGTRLTVL.

In its sample, this clone was seen once. The chain uses TRBV30 and TRBJ2-2; tentative D call: TRBD2 (7 bases). There are 13 residues in the CDR3. In germline, CDR1 is GTSNPN, CDR2 SVGIG (reference sequence). V was pared by 2 bases and J by 4 bases, with 8 bases between. In nucleotides, the CDR3 is TGTGCCTGGAGTCGGGGGGCCACCGGGGAGCTGTTTTTT. It yields the protein CAWSRGATGELFF.

The gene calls are TRBV10-3 and TRBJ1-4; 7 nucleotides line up with TRBD1. CDR3 length equals 14 residues. Trimming took 10 bases from V and 5 from J; bases not matched to a gene: 10. The germline V gene has CDR1 ENHRY and CDR2 SYGVKD. Here the CDR3 DNA reads TGTGCCACCAGGGATGACAGGGAGAATGAAAAACTGTTTTTT. Translation gives CATRDDRENEKLFF.

The V and J genes are TRBV7-3 and TRBJ1-2; 8 bases are a match to TRBD1. With V trimmed by 2 bases and J by 6 bases, 2 bases remained unmatched. This CDR3 region has 13 residues. Germline V lookup: CDR1 SGHTA, CDR2 FQGTGA. The CDR3: CASSLQGADGYTF. The CDR3 nucleotides read TGTGCCAGCAGCTTACAGGGGGCGGATGGCTACACCTTC.

This clone was counted once. The chain is built from TRBV5-1 and TRBJ2-5; D is unclear. The end of the DNA is better explained by TRBJ2-7, so the J call may be wrong. Germline V gene lookup returns CDR1 SGHRS and CDR2 YFSETQ. The CDR3 has 13 residues. This CDR3 reads CASSLGNSYEQYF. CDR3 coding DNA: TGCGCCAGCAGCTTAGGGAACTCCTACGAGCAGTACTTC.

Turning to this clone: Other DNA sequences in the same sample also yield this CDR3. CDR3 sequence (DNA): TGTGCCAGCAGGAGGGGTACCACAGATACGCAGTATTTT. It is translated as CASRRGTTDTQYF. The genes are TRBV6-5 and TRBJ2-3; D could derive from TRBD1 or TRBD2 (5 bases each). CDR1 and CDR2 (germline): MNHEY, SVGAGI. Trimming removed 6 bases at V and 2 bases at J, with 9 bases between. CDR3 size: 13 residues.

The chain couples TRBV28 to TRBJ2-1; 7 nucleotides line up with TRBD2. CDR3 length equals 13 residues. Germline V gene data show CDR1 as MDHEN and CDR2 as SYDVKM. Trimming took 5 bases from V and 9 from J; bases not matched to a gene: 7. CDR3 sequence reads: CASSPRQRGEQFF. CDR3 sequence (DNA): TGTGCCAGCAGTCCCCGACAGCGGGGTGAGCAGTTCTTC.

This chain links TRBV5-1 with TRBJ2-7; 7 bases match TRBD2. There are 16 residues in the CDR3. Trimming cost V 1 base and J 0 bases; bases outside gene matches: 7. Germline lookup yields CDR1 SGHRS and CDR2 YFSETQ. In DNA form, the CDR3 reads TGCGCCAGCAGCTTGTGGCTAGCGGCTAGCTCCTACGAGCAGTACTTC. Translation gives CASSLWLAASSYEQYF.

V gene TRBV7-2 combines with J gene TRBJ2-3; D gene unclear. Trimming pared 4 bases from V and 6 bases from J, leaving 11 bases between. CDR1 is SGHTA, CDR2 FQGNSA, per germline. The CDR3 is 13 amino acids. CDR3 residues: CASSYPLWDTQYF. CDR3 DNA: TGTGCCAGCAGCTACCCCCTTTGGGATACGCAGTATTTT.

The chain carries TRBV7-9 and TRBJ2-1; TRBD2 agrees at 13 bases. This CDR3 has 16 amino acids. With 1 base clipped from V and 7 bases from J, the junction kept 4 bases outside the gene matches. The V gene's germline CDR1 is SEHNR and CDR2 FQNEAQ (reference sequence). CDR3 nucleotide sequence: TGTGCCAGCAGCTTAGGGGGACTAGCGGGACCTAATGAGCAGTTCTTC. Its protein product is CASSLGGLAGPNEQFF. The full variable domain, its missing parts supplied by reference TRBV7-9 and TRBJ2-1, is DTGVSQNPRHKITKRGQNVTFRCDPISEHNRLYWYRQTLGQGPEFLTYFQNEAQLEKSRLLSDRFSAERPKGSFSTLEIQRTEQGDSAMYLCASSLGGLAGPNEQFFGPGTRLTVL.

The chain is built from TRBV6-1 and TRBJ1-2; 8 positions match TRBD1. The CDR3 sequence is 13 residues long. The V gene's germline CDR1 is MNHNS and CDR2 SASEGT. V lost 6 bases to trimming and J lost 6 bases; unmatched junction nucleotides: 6. CDR3: CASRATGGDGYTF. In DNA form, the CDR3 reads TGTGCCAGCAGGGCAACAGGGGGTGATGGCTACACCTTC.

This chain links TRBV7-2 with TRBJ2-7; 15 bases match TRBD2. V lost 5 bases to trimming and J lost 9 bases; unmatched junction nucleotides: 5. Germline V gene sequence: CDR1 SGHTA, CDR2 FQGNSA. The CDR3 has 14 amino acids. The CDR3, as DNA: TGTGCCAGCAGCCCGGGACTAGCGGGAGGCGGGCAGTACTTC. It translates to CASSPGLAGGGQYF.

This clone has just one count. V and J are TRBV7-9 and TRBJ2-7; 10 positions agree with TRBD1. J was trimmed by 5 bases and V by 1 base; bases with no gene match: 5. This CDR3 spans 15 amino acids. Germline CDR1 is SEHNR and CDR2 is FQNEAQ (reference sequence). In DNA form, the CDR3 reads TGTGCCAGCAGCTTAGGGGGACAGGGGATCAACGAGCAGTACTTC. This encodes CASSLGGQGINEQYF. Full variable domain (missing parts from reference TRBV7-9 and TRBJ2-7): DTGVSQNPRHKITKRGQNVTFRCDPISEHNRLYWYRQTLGQGPEFLTYFQNEAQLEKSRLLSDRFSAERPKGSFSTLEIQRTEQGDSAMYLCASSLGGQGINEQYFGPGTRLTVT.

The V gene is TRBV10-3, the J gene TRBJ1-5; a weak D match, TRBD1 (6 bases). V was cut by 4 bases and J by 1 base, with 8 bases left in between. The CDR3 runs to 14 residues. Germline loops: CDR1 ENHRY, CDR2 SYGVKD. CDR3 in DNA: TGTGCCATCAGTGCGGGGGCGAGCAATCAGCCCCAGCATTTT. Its protein is CAISAGASNQPQHF.

The V and J genes are TRBV30 and TRBJ1-1; D call uncertain. There are 13 residues in the CDR3. CDR1 GTSNPN and CDR2 SVGIG come from the germline V gene (reference sequence). V was cut by 8 bases and J by 2 bases, with 15 bases left in between. The CDR3 loop is CARERNLNTEAFF. The CDR3 nucleotides are TGTGCCCGAGAGCGGAACCTAAACACTGAAGCTTTCTTT.

The genes are TRBV10-3 and TRBJ2-5; D gene uncertain. The CDR3 extends over 13 amino acids. V lost 10 bases, J lost 2 bases, and 14 bases lay in between. Per germline, CDR1 ENHRY and CDR2 SYGVKD. This CDR3 is CATVRQEQETQYF. DNA of the CDR3: TGTGCCACCGTCCGGCAGGAGCAAGAGACCCAGTACTTC.

With regard to this clone: Other DNA sequences from this sample encode an identical CDR3 as well. The gene calls are TRBV18 and TRBJ1-4, with a weak D call TRBD1 (6 bases). Per the germline V gene, CDR1 is KGHSH and CDR2 is LQKENI. The CDR3 sequence is 14 residues long. V was clipped by 1 base and J by 8 bases, with 11 bases between them. The CDR3: CASSPRGAREKLFF. CDR3 in DNA: TGTGCCAGCTCACCACGGGGGGCGAGAGAAAAACTGTTTTTT.

This clone has only one observation. This chain joins TRBV25-1 and TRBJ2-7; possibly TRBD1 for D (6 bases). Germline V gives CDR1 MGHDK, CDR2 SYGVNS. V dropped 6 bases and J dropped 0 bases, with 12 bases sitting between them. This CDR3 region has 14 residues. The CDR3 DNA sequence: TGTGCCAGCAGAGCTACAGGGTTCTCCTACGAGCAGTACTTC. This codes for CASRATGFSYEQYF.

As concerns this clone: The sample has other DNA sequences that encode this CDR3 too. Here the CDR3 reads CASSYGQGGNTGELFF. The DNA of the CDR3 is TGTGCCAGCAGTTACGGGCAGGGAGGAAACACCGGGGAGCTGTTTTTT. This chain connects TRBV6-5 to TRBJ2-2; D perhaps matches TRBD2 (6 bases). Germline CDR1 and CDR2: MNHEY and SVGAGI. Trimming pared 2 bases from V and 2 bases from J, leaving 12 bases between. This CDR3 region has 16 residues.

This rearrangement joins TRBV5-6 to TRBJ1-3; no definite D call. Germline assignment: CDR1 SGHDT and CDR2 YYEEEE. The V gene lost 5 bases and the J gene lost 1 base, with 10 bases spanning the gap. The CDR3 has 14 residues. CDR3 coding DNA: TGTGCCAGCAGTCAAAACTGGTCTGGAAACACCATATATTTT. Its protein is CASSQNWSGNTIYF.